These T cell receptor beta chains were read from a single sample in a study of T cells in Graves' hyperthyroidism and ophthalmopathy. TCRdb reprocessed the multiplex PCR reads with MiXCR, giving one entry per CDR3 protein. This repertoire shows approximately 300,000 distinct CDR3 sequences, over 15% found once; its top ten account for around 58%. Input material: blood. Receptors were obtained from an older woman with Graves' ophthalmopathy. CDR3s include the opening cysteine and the closing phenylalanine or tryptophan. A D gene is named only where the DNA matches it firmly. Clone size is stated in some rows and not others, as once, few, many or a class when expanded.

v_call	j_call	clone_size	d_call	cdr3_aa	cdr3_nt
TRBV7-8	TRBJ1-6	many	NA	CASSLRRAPTLDSPLHF	TGTGCCAGCAGCTTGAGGAGGGCCCCCACACTGGATTCACCCCTCCACTTT
TRBV6-2/TRBV6-3	TRBJ1-1	many	NA	CASRTQGPNTEAFF	TGTGCCAGCAGAACACAGGGACCGAACACTGAAGCTTTCTTT
TRBV20-1	TRBJ2-3	many	NA	CSARDLLVDHTDTQYF	TGCAGTGCTAGAGATCTACTAGTGGACCACACAGATACGCAGTATTTT
TRBV28	TRBJ1-5	many	NA	CASIPGLWDNQPQHF	TGTGCCAGCATTCCGGGGTTGTGGGACAATCAGCCCCAGCATTTT
TRBV24-1	TRBJ2-1	many	TRBD2	CATTSSGLATRDEQFF	TGTGCCACCACGAGTTCGGGACTAGCAACGAGGGATGAGCAGTTCTTC
TRBV19	TRBJ1-5	NA	NA	CASTRDLNQPQHF	TGTGCCAGTACCCGGGATTTAAATCAGCCCCAGCATTTT
TRBV5-4	TRBJ2-1	NA	NA	CASSPLDASSYNEQFF	TGTGCCAGCAGCCCCCTGGACGCGAGCTCCTACAATGAGCAGTTCTTC
TRBV20-1	TRBJ2-2	NA	NA	CSADTPSDANTGELFF	TGCAGTGCCGACACGCCTAGCGACGCGAACACCGGGGAGCTGTTTTTT
TRBV7-9	TRBJ2-1	many	NA	CASSFESSYNEQFF	TGTGCCAGCAGCTTCGAGAGCTCCTACAATGAGCAGTTCTTC
TRBV7-3	TRBJ1-1	many	NA	CASSLPSAEAFF	TGTGCCAGCAGCTTACCCTCGGCTGAAGCTTTCTTT
TRBV11-3	TRBJ2-5	many	TRBD1	CASSLTGDGAQYF	TGTGCCAGCAGCTTAACAGGGGACGGGGCCCAGTACTTC
TRBV4-1	TRBJ2-7	few	NA	CASSRSTTEYEQYF	TGCGCCAGCAGCCGGTCCACTACAGAATACGAGCAGTACTTC
TRBV27	TRBJ2-1	few	TRBD1	CASRGTGAYYNEQFF	TGTGCCAGCAGAGGAACAGGGGCCTACTACAATGAGCAGTTCTTC
TRBV6-5	TRBJ2-7	many	TRBD2	CASSYSGLAEGEQYF	TGTGCCAGCAGTTACTCGGGACTAGCGGAGGGCGAGCAGTACTTC
TRBV3-1	TRBJ2-1	NA	TRBD2	CASSRTSGAFHEQFF	TGTGCCAGCAGCCGGACTAGCGGGGCTTTTCATGAGCAGTTCTTC
TRBV5-1	TRBJ2-2	many	NA	CASSLGEPGELFF	TGCGCCAGCAGCTTGGGTGAGCCCGGGGAGCTGTTTTTT
TRBV27	TRBJ2-6	few	NA	CASGAGIISGANVLTF	TGTGCCAGCGGGGCGGGAATAATCTCTGGGGCCAACGTCCTGACTTTC
TRBV7-2	TRBJ2-5	many	TRBD1	CASSINRGLGETQYF	TGTGCCAGCAGCATAAACAGGGGGCTGGGAGAGACCCAGTACTTC
TRBV10-3	TRBJ2-7	few	NA	CAISESGRGRGDYEQYF	TGTGCCATCAGTGAGTCGGGGCGGGGAAGGGGGGACTACGAGCAGTACTTC
TRBV20-1	TRBJ2-1	NA	NA	CSARVLEGINEQFF	TGCAGTGCTAGAGTATTGGAGGGGATCAATGAGCAGTTCTTC
TRBV10-3	TRBJ1-4	NA	NA	CAISRGSATNEKLFF	TGTGCCATCAGCAGGGGTAGTGCAACTAATGAAAAACTGTTTTTT
TRBV2	TRBJ2-1	many	NA	CASSGQSHEQFF	TGTGCCAGCAGTGGACAGTCCCATGAGCAGTTCTTC
TRBV2	TRBJ1-2	NA	NA	CASSDYRLNGYTF	TGTGCCAGCAGTGATTACAGGTTGAATGGCTACACCTTC
TRBV18	TRBJ1-3	NA	NA	CASSPGSSGNTIYF	TGTGCCAGCAGCCCCGGCAGCTCTGGAAACACCATATATTTT
TRBV20-1	TRBJ2-7	NA	TRBD1	CSATDRGNGEQYF	TGCAGTGCCACCGACAGGGGAAATGGCGAGCAGTACTTC
TRBV19	TRBJ1-1	few	NA	CASWGRVRGTEAFF	TGTGCCAGTTGGGGGAGGGTCCGCGGTACTGAAGCTTTCTTT
TRBV5-4	TRBJ2-1	NA	TRBD1	CASSWGRTGENEQFF	TGTGCCAGCAGCTGGGGGAGGACAGGGGAAAATGAGCAGTTCTTC
TRBV9	TRBJ2-6	many	NA	CASSVGQGGSGANVLTF	TGTGCCAGCAGCGTAGGGCAGGGGGGCTCTGGGGCCAACGTCCTGACTTTC
TRBV7-9	TRBJ2-5	many	TRBD1	CASSLAGGTAFQETQYF	TGTGCCAGCAGCTTAGCGGGTGGGACAGCGTTCCAAGAGACCCAGTACTTC
TRBV2	TRBJ1-3	many	NA	CASSERGIAGNTIYF	TGTGCCAGCAGTGAAAGGGGAATCGCCGGAAACACCATATATTTT
TRBV28	TRBJ2-7	many	NA	CASNLGARQYF	TGTGCCAGCAATCTGGGGGCGCGGCAGTACTTC
TRBV11-2	TRBJ2-7	many	TRBD2	CASSLPRGLAGYMDEQYF	TGTGCCAGCAGCTTACCGCGGGGACTAGCGGGTTATATGGACGAGCAGTACTTC
TRBV20-1	TRBJ1-5	many	TRBD1	CSAYGQGSDRNQPQHF	TGCAGTGCTTATGGACAGGGATCGGATCGCAATCAGCCCCAGCATTTT